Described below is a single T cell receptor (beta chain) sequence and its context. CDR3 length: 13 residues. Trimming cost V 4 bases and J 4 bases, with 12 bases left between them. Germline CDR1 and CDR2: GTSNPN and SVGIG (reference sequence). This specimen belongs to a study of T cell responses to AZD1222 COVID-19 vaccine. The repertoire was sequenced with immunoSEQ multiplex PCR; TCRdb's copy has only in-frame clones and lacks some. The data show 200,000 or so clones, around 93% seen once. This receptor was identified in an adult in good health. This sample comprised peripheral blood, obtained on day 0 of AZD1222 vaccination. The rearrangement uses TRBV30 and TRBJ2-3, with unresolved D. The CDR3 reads CAWIPPDSDTQYF. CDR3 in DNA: TGTGCCTGGATCCCCCCGGATTCAGATACGCAGTATTTT.